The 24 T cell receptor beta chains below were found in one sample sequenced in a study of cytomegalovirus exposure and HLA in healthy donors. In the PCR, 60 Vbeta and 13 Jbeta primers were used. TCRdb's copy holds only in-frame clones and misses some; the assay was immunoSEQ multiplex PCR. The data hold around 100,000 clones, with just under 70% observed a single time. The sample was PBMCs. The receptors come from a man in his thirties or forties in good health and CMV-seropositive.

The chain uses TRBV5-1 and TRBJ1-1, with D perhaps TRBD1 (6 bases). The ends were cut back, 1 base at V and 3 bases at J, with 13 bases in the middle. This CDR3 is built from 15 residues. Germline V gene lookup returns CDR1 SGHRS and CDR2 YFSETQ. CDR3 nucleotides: TGCGCCAGCAGCTTGTTGCAGGGGCCTGACACTGAAGCTTTCTTT. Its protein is CASSLLQGPDTEAFF. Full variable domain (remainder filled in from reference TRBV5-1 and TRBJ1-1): KAGVTQTPRYLIKTRGQQVTLSCSPISGHRSVSWYQQTPGQGLQFLFEYFSETQRNKGNFPGRFSGRQFSNSRSEMNVSTLELGDSALYLCASSLLQGPDTEAFFGQGTRLTVV.

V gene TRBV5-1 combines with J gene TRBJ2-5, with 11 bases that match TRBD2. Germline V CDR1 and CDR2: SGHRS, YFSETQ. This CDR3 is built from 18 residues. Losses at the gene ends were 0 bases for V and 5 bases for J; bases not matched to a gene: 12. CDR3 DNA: TGCGCCAGCAGCTTGGCCGTAACTAGCGGGAGAGGGGTCGAGACCCAGTACTTC. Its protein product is CASSLAVTSGRGVETQYF. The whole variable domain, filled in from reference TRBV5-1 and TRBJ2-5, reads KAGVTQTPRYLIKTRGQQVTLSCSPISGHRSVSWYQQTPGQGLQFLFEYFSETQRNKGNFPGRFSGRQFSNSRSEMNVSTLELGDSALYLCASSLAVTSGRGVETQYFGPGTRLLVL.

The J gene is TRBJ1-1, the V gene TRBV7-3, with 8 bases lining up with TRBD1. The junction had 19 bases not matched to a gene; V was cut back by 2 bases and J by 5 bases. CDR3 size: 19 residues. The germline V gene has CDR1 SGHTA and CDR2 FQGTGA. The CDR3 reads CASSLSYEQGGWGGTEAFF. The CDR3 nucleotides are TGTGCCAGCAGCTTATCCTACGAACAGGGGGGATGGGGGGGGACTGAAGCTTTCTTT.

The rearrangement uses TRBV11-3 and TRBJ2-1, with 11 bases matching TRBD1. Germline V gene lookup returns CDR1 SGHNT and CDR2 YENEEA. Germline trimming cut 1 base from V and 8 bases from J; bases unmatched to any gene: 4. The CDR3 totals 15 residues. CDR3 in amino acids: CASSLAGTGGYEQFF. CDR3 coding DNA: TGTGCCAGCAGCTTAGCCGGGACAGGGGGTTATGAGCAGTTCTTC. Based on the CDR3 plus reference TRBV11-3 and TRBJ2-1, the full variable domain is EAGVVQSPRYKIIEKKQPVAFWCNPISGHNTLYWYLQNLGQGPELLIRYENEEAVDDSQLPKDRFSAERLKGVDSTLKIQPAELGDSAVYLCASSLAGTGGYEQFFGPGTRLTVL.

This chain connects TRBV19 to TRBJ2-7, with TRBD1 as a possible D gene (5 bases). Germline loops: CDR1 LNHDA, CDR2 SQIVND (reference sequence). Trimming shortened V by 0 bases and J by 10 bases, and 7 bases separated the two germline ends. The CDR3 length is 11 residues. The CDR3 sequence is CASSIDRTQYF. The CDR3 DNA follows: TGTGCCAGTAGTATAGACAGGACACAGTACTTC.

This CDR3 is CASTLGRGANTEAFF. For the CDR3, the DNA is TGTGCCAGCACTCTAGGACGGGGGGCGAACACTGAAGCTTTCTTT. The chain links TRBV5-6 to TRBJ1-1, with TRBD1 as a possible D gene (6 bases). This CDR3 has 15 residues. Germline V CDR1 and CDR2: SGHDT, YYEEEE. V gave up 6 bases and J gave up 1 base, with 16 bases separating them.

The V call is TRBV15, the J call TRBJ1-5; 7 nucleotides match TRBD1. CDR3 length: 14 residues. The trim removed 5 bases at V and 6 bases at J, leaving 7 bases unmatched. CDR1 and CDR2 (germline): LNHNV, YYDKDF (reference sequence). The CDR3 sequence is CATSLNRGGQPQHF. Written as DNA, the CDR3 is TGTGCCACCAGCTTAAACAGGGGCGGTCAGCCCCAGCATTTT.

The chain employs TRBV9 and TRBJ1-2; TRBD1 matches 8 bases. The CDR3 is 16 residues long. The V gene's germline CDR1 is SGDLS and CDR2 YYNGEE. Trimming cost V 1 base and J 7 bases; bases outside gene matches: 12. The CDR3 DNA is TGTGCCAGCAGCGTAACGACAGGGGAAGATCTTAGTGGCTACACCTTC. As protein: CASSVTTGEDLSGYTF.

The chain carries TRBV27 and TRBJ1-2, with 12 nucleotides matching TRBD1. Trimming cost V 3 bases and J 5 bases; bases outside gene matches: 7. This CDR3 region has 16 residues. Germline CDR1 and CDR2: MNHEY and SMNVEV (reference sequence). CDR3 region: CASSFSGTGGGYGYTF. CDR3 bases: TGTGCCAGCAGTTTTTCCGGGACAGGGGGCGGATATGGCTACACCTTC.

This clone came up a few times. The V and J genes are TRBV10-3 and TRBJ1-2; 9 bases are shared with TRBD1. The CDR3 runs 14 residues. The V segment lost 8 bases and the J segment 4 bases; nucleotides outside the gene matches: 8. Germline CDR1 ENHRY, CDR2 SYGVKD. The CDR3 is CAIAGTGNPYGYTF. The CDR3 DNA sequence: TGTGCCATCGCTGGGACAGGGAACCCCTATGGCTACACCTTC.

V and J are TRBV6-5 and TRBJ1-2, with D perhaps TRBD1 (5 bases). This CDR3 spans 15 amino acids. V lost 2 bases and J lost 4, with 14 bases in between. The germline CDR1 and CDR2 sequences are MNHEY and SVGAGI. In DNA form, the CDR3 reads TGTGCCAGCAGTTACGTCCCGGGGGATCCCTATGGCTACACCTTC. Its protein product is CASSYVPGDPYGYTF.

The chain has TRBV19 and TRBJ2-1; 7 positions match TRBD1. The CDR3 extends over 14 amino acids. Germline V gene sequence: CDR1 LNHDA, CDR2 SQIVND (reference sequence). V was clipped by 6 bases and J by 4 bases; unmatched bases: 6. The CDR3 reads CASSLDRSYNEQFF. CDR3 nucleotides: TGTGCCAGTAGCTTGGACAGGTCTTACAATGAGCAGTTCTTC.

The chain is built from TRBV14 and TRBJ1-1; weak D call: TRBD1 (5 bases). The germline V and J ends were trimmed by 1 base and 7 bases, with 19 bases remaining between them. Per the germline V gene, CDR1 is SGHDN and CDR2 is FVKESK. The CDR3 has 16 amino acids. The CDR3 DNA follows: TGTGCCAGCAGCCAAGGCTACAGGTTTAACCCCGATGAAGCTTTCTTT. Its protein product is CASSQGYRFNPDEAFF. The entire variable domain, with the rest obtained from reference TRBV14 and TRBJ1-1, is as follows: EAGVTQFPSHSVIEKGQTVTLRCDPISGHDNLYWYRRVMGKEIKFLLHFVKESKQDESGMPNNRFLAERTGGTYSTLKVQPAELEDSGVYFCASSQGYRFNPDEAFFGQGTRLTVV.

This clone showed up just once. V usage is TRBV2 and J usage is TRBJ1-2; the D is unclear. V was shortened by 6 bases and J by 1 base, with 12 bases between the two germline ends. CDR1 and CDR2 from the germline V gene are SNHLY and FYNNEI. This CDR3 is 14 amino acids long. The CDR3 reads CASSYGRVNYGYTF. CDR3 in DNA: TGTGCCAGCAGCTACGGGAGGGTTAACTATGGCTACACCTTC.

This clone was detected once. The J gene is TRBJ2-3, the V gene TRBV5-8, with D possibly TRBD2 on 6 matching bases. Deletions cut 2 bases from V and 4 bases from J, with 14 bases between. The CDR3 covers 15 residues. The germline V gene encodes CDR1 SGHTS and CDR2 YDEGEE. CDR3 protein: CASSFRDFGSDTQYF. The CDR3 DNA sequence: TGTGCCAGCAGCTTCCGGGACTTTGGATCAGATACGCAGTATTTT.

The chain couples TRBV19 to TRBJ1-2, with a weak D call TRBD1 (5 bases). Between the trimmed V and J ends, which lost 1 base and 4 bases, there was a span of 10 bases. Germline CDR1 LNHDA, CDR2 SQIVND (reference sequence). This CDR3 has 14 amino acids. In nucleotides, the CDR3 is TGTGCCAGTAGTATAGGGCAGGGAGGCTATGGCTACACCTTC. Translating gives CASSIGQGGYGYTF.

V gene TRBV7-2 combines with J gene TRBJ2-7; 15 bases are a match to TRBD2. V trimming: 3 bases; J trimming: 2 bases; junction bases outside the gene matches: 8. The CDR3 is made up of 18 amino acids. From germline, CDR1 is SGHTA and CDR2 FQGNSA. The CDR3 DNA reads TGTGCCAGCAGCTTCACGGGACTAGCGGGAGGATCGGCCTACGAGCAGTACGTC. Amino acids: CASSFTGLAGGSAYEQYV.

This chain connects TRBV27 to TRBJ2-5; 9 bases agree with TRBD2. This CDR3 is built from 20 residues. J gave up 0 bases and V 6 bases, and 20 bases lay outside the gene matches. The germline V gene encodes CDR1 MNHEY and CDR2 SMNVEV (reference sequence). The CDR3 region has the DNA TGTGCCAGCAGCCCCGGGGTTGGGCTAGCGGGATCCCTGTACCAAGAGACCCAGTACTTC. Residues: CASSPGVGLAGSLYQETQYF.

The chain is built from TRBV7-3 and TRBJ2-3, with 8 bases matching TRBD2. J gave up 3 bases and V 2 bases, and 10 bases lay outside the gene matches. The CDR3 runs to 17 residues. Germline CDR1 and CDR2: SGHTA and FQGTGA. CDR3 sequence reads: CASSLPRDGRVTDTQYF. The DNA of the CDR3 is TGTGCCAGCAGCTTACCACGGGACGGGAGGGTAACAGATACGCAGTATTTT. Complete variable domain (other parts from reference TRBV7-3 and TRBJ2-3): GAGVSQTPSNKVTEKGKYVELRCDPISGHTALYWYRQSLGQGPEFLIYFQGTGAADDSGLPNDRFFAVRPEGSVSTLKIQRTERGDSAVYLCASSLPRDGRVTDTQYFGPGTRLTVL.

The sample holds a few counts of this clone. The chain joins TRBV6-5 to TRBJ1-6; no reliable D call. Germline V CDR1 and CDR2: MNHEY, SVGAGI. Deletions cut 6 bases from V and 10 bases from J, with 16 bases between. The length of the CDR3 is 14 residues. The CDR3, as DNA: TGTGCCAGCAGCCCCGTGGAGGGTTGGTCACCCCTCCACTTT. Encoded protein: CASSPVEGWSPLHF.

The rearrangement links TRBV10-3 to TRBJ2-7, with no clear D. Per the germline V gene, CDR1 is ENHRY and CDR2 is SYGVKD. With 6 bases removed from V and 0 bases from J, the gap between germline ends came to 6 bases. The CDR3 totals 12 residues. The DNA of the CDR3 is TGTGCCATCAGAACAGCCTCCTACGAGCAGTACTTC. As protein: CAIRTASYEQYF.

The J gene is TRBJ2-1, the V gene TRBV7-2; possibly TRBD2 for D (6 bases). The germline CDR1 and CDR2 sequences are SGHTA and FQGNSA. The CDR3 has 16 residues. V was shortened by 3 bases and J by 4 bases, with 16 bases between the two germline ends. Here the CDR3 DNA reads TGTGCCAGCAGCTTTCTTGCGGAGGGAAGATACAATGAGCAGTTCTTC. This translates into CASSFLAEGRYNEQFF. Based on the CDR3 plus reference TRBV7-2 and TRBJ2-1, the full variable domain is GAGVSQSPSNKVTEKGKDVELRCDPISGHTALYWYRQSLGQGLEFLIYFQGNSAPDKSGLPSDRFSAERTGGSVSTLTIQRTQQEDSAVYLCASSFLAEGRYNEQFFGPGTRLTVL.

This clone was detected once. The CDR3 region has the DNA TGTGCCAGCAGCACCGGACAGGGGGCGCGGACCGGGGAGCTGTTTTTT. It is translated as CASSTGQGARTGELFF. The rearrangement joins TRBV7-9 to TRBJ2-2; the match to TRBD1 covers 11 bases. CDR3 length equals 16 residues. Germline CDR1 and CDR2: SEHNR and FQNEAQ (reference sequence). Trimming at V came to 5 bases and at J to 5 bases, leaving 7 bases not matched to a gene.

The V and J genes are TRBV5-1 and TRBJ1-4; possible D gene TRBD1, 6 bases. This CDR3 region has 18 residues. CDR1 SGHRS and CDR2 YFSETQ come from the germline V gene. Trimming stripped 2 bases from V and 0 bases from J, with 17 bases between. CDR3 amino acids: CASSFGIGGGATNEKLFF. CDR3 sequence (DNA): TGCGCCAGCAGCTTCGGGATTGGGGGGGGCGCAACTAATGAAAAACTGTTTTTT.